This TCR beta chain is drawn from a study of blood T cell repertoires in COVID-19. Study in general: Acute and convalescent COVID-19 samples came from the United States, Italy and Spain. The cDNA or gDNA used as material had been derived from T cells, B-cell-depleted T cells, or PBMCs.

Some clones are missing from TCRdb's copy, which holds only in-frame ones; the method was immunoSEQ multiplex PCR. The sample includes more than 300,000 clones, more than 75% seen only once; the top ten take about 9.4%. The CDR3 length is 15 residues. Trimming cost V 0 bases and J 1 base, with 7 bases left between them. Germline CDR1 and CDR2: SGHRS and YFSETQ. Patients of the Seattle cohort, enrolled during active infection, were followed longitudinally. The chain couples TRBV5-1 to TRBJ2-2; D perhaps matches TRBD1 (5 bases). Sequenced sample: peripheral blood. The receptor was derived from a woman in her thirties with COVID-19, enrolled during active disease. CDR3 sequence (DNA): TGCGCCAGCAGCTTGGTAGGACAGAACACCGGGGAGCTGTTTTTT. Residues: CASSLVGQNTGELFF.